This section outlines one TCR beta chain sequence together with its context. The CDR3 has 11 residues. Germline CDR1 reads SQVTM; CDR2 reads ANQGSEA. J gave up 6 bases and V 7 bases, and 3 bases lay outside the gene matches. TCRdb's table, derived via immunoSEQ multiplex PCR, lists solely in-frame clones and lacks some. The repertoire holds approximately 94,000 clones, with more than 85% as singletons. This sample stems from a study of control samples from healthy donors and cancer patients. This receptor was identified in a woman in her forties or fifties in good health. The sample consisted of blood. The chain uses TRBV29-1 and TRBJ2-3; 8 bases are a match to TRBD1. CDR3: CSANRGDTQYF. The CDR3 nucleotides read TGCAGCGCAAACAGGGGGGATACGCAGTATTTT.